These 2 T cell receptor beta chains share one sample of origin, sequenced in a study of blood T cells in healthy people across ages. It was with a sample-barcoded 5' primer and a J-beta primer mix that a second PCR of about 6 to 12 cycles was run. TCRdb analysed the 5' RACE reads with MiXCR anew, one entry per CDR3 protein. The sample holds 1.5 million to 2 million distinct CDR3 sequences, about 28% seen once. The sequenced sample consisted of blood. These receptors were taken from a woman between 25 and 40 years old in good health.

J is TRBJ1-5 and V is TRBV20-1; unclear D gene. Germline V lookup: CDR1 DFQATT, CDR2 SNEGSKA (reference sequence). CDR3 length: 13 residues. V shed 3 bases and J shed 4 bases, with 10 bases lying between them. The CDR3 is CSARVNRNQPQHF. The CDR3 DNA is TGCAGTGCTAGGGTGAATCGGAATCAGCCCCAGCATTTT.

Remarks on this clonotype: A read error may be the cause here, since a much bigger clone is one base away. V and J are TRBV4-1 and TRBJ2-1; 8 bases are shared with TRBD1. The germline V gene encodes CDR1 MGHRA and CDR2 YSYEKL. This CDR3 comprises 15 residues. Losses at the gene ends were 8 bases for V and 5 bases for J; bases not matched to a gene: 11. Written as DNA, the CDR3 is TGCGCCAGCGGCCTAAGGACAGGGAACCACAATGAGCAGTTCTTC. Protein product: CASGLRTGNHNEQFF.